The 27 T cell receptor beta chains below were found in one sample sequenced in a study of T cell responses to AZD1222 COVID-19 vaccine. Profiling relied on immunoSEQ multiplex PCR, and the TCRdb table lists in-frame clones only, not all of them. The data hold roughly 120,000 clones, with about nine tenths observed a single time. The specimen was peripheral blood, collected 28 days after the second AZD1222 dose. The receptor source for this set is an adult who received the AZD1222 COVID-19 vaccine.

This sequence joins TRBV29-1 and TRBJ2-7, with 8 nucleotides matching TRBD2. This CDR3 is 16 amino acids long. Per germline, CDR1 SQVTM and CDR2 ANQGSEA. V shed 0 bases and J 6 bases; nucleotides not matched to a gene: 13. The CDR3 spells CSVEDLPGLDPREQYF. The CDR3 DNA sequence: TGCAGCGTTGAAGATCTCCCGGGACTAGATCCTCGCGAGCAGTACTTC.

Of note for this clone: This sample includes further DNA sequences coding for the same CDR3. The J gene is TRBJ1-5, the V gene TRBV7-2; D is ambiguous. Germline V CDR1 and CDR2: SGHTA, FQGNSA. Trimming took off 1 base at V and 4 bases at J, with 8 bases between the two ends. This CDR3 spans 14 amino acids. The CDR3 sequence: CASSLDRGNQPQHF. The CDR3, as DNA: TGTGCCAGCAGCTTAGATCGAGGTAATCAGCCCCAGCATTTT.

The V gene is TRBV10-2, the J gene TRBJ2-2, with TRBD1 matching 8 bases. CDR1 and CDR2 from the germline V gene are WSHSY and SAAADI. V dropped 8 bases and J dropped 10; count of bases not matched to a gene: 6. The CDR3 length is 12 residues. This chain's CDR3 is CASGDRGEELFF. The CDR3 region has the DNA TGCGCCAGCGGAGACAGGGGTGAGGAGCTGTTTTTT.

The chain recombines TRBV29-1 with TRBJ1-1, with a weak D call TRBD1 (6 bases). This CDR3 is 13 amino acids long. Germline V gene sequence: CDR1 SQVTM, CDR2 ANQGSEA. Trimming took 1 base from V and 6 from J, leaving 12 bases between them. CDR3 amino acids: CSVEVSGVAEAFF. The CDR3 coding sequence is TGCAGCGTTGAAGTTTCAGGGGTGGCTGAAGCTTTCTTT.

In this sample, this clone turned up once. Other DNA sequences in this specimen translate into the identical CDR3. The chain joins TRBV28 to TRBJ1-2; D not certain. CDR3 size: 12 residues. V lost 2 bases to trimming and J lost 2 bases, with 3 bases between them. The V gene's germline CDR1 is MDHEN and CDR2 SYDVKM. CDR3 loop: CASSLRNYGYTF. For the CDR3, the DNA is TGTGCCAGCAGTTTAAGGAACTATGGCTACACCTTC.

This chain uses TRBV18 with TRBJ1-1; 8 nucleotides line up with TRBD1. With V trimmed by 6 bases and J by 1 base, 7 bases remained unmatched. Germline loops: CDR1 KGHSH, CDR2 LQKENI. The CDR3 totals 15 residues. The CDR3, as DNA: TGTGCCAGCTCGCCATCGGACAGGGAGAACACTGAAGCTTTCTTT. Translation: CASSPSDRENTEAFF.

The chain recombines TRBV28 with TRBJ2-7; perhaps TRBD1 as D (6 bases). Between the trimmed V and J ends, which lost 6 bases and 2 bases, there was a span of 14 bases. There are 14 residues in the CDR3. Per germline, CDR1 MDHEN and CDR2 SYDVKM. CDR3 in amino acids: CASSPAKGAYEQYF. The CDR3 DNA follows: TGTGCCAGCAGCCCTGCTAAGGGGGCCTACGAGCAGTACTTC.

The chain has TRBV7-2 and TRBJ1-5, with 10 positions matching TRBD1. With V trimmed by 2 bases and J by 9 bases, 10 bases remained unmatched. Germline lookup yields CDR1 SGHTA and CDR2 FQGNSA. The CDR3 loop spans 16 amino acids. In nucleotides, the CDR3 is TGTGCCAGCAGCTTATTTGGACAGGGGGTTGGAGGGCCCCAGCATTTT. It yields the protein CASSLFGQGVGGPQHF. The full variable domain, in which reference TRBV7-2 and TRBJ1-5 provide the parts outside the CDR3, is GAGVSQSPSNKVTEKGKDVELRCDPISGHTALYWYRQSLGQGLEFLIYFQGNSAPDKSGLPSDRFSAERTGGSVSTLTIQRTQQEDSAVYLCASSLFGQGVGGPQHFGDGTRLSIL.

The chain carries TRBV19 and TRBJ2-2, with D perhaps TRBD1 (5 bases). V was clipped by 9 bases and J by 6 bases, with 8 bases between them. In germline, CDR1 is LNHDA, CDR2 SQIVND (reference sequence). CDR3 length: 11 residues. The CDR3 DNA reads TGTGCCAGCAGGGATCCCGGGGAGCTGTTTTTT. It specifies CASRDPGELFF. The full variable domain, completed using reference TRBV19 and TRBJ2-2, is DGGITQSPKYLFRKEGQNVTLSCEQNLNHDAMYWYRQDPGQGLRLIYYSQIVNDFQKGDIAEGYSVSREKKESFPLTVTSAQKNPTAFYLCASRDPGELFFGEGSRLTVL.

This clone was observed a single time. The rearrangement uses TRBV10-2 and TRBJ2-3; 8 bases line up with TRBD2. From germline, CDR1 is WSHSY and CDR2 SAAADI. The V gene end was trimmed by 2 bases and the J gene end by 1 base; junction bases not matched to a gene: 2. The CDR3 covers 15 residues. CDR3 region: CASSEGRGGTDTQYF. In DNA form, the CDR3 reads TGCGCCAGCAGTGAGGGGCGGGGGGGCACAGATACGCAGTATTTT.

The rearrangement joins TRBV28 to TRBJ2-7, with 9 bases aligning to TRBD1. The CDR3 runs to 13 residues. V was pared by 8 bases and J by 5 bases, with 7 bases of the junction left unmatched. Germline CDR1 and CDR2: MDHEN and SYDVKM. The CDR3 loop reads CASGQGYYHEQYF. The CDR3 DNA reads TGTGCCAGCGGACAGGGGTATTACCACGAGCAGTACTTC.

Here the CDR3 reads CASSLEGQTNTGELFF. The CDR3 region has the DNA TGCGCCAGCAGCTTGGAGGGACAGACGAACACCGGGGAGCTGTTTTTT. This chain uses TRBV5-1 with TRBJ2-2, with 7 bases matching TRBD1. CDR3 length: 16 residues. Trimming at V came to 0 bases and at J to 0 bases, leaving 2 bases not matched to a gene. Germline lookup yields CDR1 SGHRS and CDR2 YFSETQ.

The chain couples TRBV10-2 to TRBJ2-3; D is perhaps TRBD1 or TRBD2 (5 bases each). The CDR3 runs 12 residues. In germline, CDR1 is WSHSY, CDR2 SAAADI. With 6 bases removed from V and 2 bases from J, the gap between germline ends came to 6 bases. CDR3 coding DNA: TGCGCCAGCAGGGGGGTCACAGATACGCAGTATTTT. Residues: CASRGVTDTQYF.

The CDR3, as DNA: TGTGCCAGTCGACTGACTAGCGGATACACAGATACGCAGTATTTT. It is translated as CASRLTSGYTDTQYF. The chain joins TRBV19 to TRBJ2-3; 9 nucleotides match TRBD2. V lost 8 bases to trimming and J lost 2 bases; unmatched junction nucleotides: 8. In germline, CDR1 is LNHDA, CDR2 SQIVND (reference sequence). This CDR3 has 15 amino acids. The whole variable domain, remainder taken from reference TRBV19 and TRBJ2-3, is DGGITQSPKYLFRKEGQNVTLSCEQNLNHDAMYWYRQDPGQGLRLIYYSQIVNDFQKGDIAEGYSVSREKKESFPLTVTSAQKNPTAFYLCASRLTSGYTDTQYFGPGTRLTVL.

CDR3 bases: TGTGCCAGCAGCTCTGACAGGGGGTCGGGAAACACCATATATTTT. Amino acids: CASSSDRGSGNTIYF. J is TRBJ1-3 and V is TRBV9; 9 nucleotides align to TRBD1. In germline, CDR1 is SGDLS, CDR2 YYNGEE. J gave up 4 bases and V 4 bases, and 6 bases lay outside the gene matches. There are 15 residues in the CDR3.

In this sample, this clone turned up once. J is TRBJ2-7 and V is TRBV6-5, with 7 bases fitting TRBD1. V was clipped by 6 bases and J by 0 bases; unmatched bases: 8. The CDR3 is made up of 15 amino acids. CDR1 and CDR2 (germline): MNHEY, SVGAGI. The CDR3 DNA follows: TGTGCCAGCAGATTGACAGGGTCGAGCTCCTACGAGCAGTACTTC. Amino acid sequence: CASRLTGSSSYEQYF.

The rearrangement links TRBV7-2 to TRBJ1-1; 8 positions agree with TRBD1. Germline trimming cut 3 bases from V and 4 bases from J; bases unmatched to any gene: 1. Germline V CDR1 and CDR2: SGHTA, FQGNSA. The CDR3 is 13 residues long. The DNA of the CDR3 is TGTGCCAGCAGCTTTGACAGGGGCACTGAAGCTTTCTTT. It codes for CASSFDRGTEAFF.

The genes are TRBV21-1 and TRBJ2-7; the table's D gene call, TRBD1, was not cross checked with the DNA. TRBV21-1 is recorded as a pseudogene. CDR3 size: 16 residues. The CDR3 region is CASTRGGHSFSYEQYF. The CDR3 nucleotides are TGTGCCAGCACGAGAGGCGGACACTCGTTCTCCTACGAGCAGTACTTC.

This chain uses TRBV9 with TRBJ2-7, with D unclear. There are 16 residues in the CDR3. Germline-derived CDR1 and CDR2 are SGDLS and YYNGEE. V lost 0 bases, J lost 0 bases, and 13 bases lay in between. The CDR3 DNA reads as TGTGCCAGCAGCGTAGGGGCCGGAAAGAGCTCCTACGAGCAGTACTTC. Translation gives CASSVGAGKSSYEQYF.

The CDR3 nucleotides are TGTGCCAGCATACTAGGGGGGGTTACTAATGAAAAACTGTTTTTT. It codes for CASILGGVTNEKLFF. This rearrangement joins TRBV28 to TRBJ1-4, with TRBD1 as a possible D gene (6 bases). Germline CDR1 reads MDHEN; CDR2 reads SYDVKM. The germline V and J ends were trimmed by 7 bases and 2 bases, with 14 bases remaining between them. This CDR3 has 15 amino acids.

The chain is built from TRBV6-5 and TRBJ2-5; tentatively, D is TRBD1 or TRBD2 (6 bases each). V was trimmed by 0 bases and J by 4 bases, leaving 12 bases between them. Germline CDR1 is MNHEY and CDR2 is SVGAGI. The CDR3 has 15 residues. CDR3 nucleotides: TGTGCCAGCAGTTACTCAGAAGGGGGGATAGAGACCCAGTACTTC. It specifies CASSYSEGGIETQYF.

This clone occurred once. The chain couples TRBV7-2 to TRBJ1-5; D unclear. Trimming took off 1 base at V and 1 base at J, with 2 bases between the two ends. Germline V CDR1 and CDR2: SGHTA, FQGNSA. The CDR3 has 13 amino acids. The CDR3 loop reads CASSLDSNQPQHF. Written as DNA, the CDR3 is TGTGCCAGCAGCTTAGACAGCAATCAGCCCCAGCATTTT.

This sequence joins TRBV19 and TRBJ2-6; 7 bases align to TRBD1. This CDR3 is 16 amino acids long. V lost 7 bases to trimming and J lost 0 bases; unmatched junction nucleotides: 6. Germline CDR1 reads LNHDA; CDR2 reads SQIVND (reference sequence). CDR3 protein: CASTRDRSSGANVLTF. The CDR3, as DNA: TGTGCCAGTACTCGGGACAGAAGCTCTGGGGCCAACGTCCTGACTTTC.

The chain couples TRBV2 to TRBJ1-6; tentative D call: TRBD1 (6 bases). The germline V and J ends were trimmed by 4 bases and 7 bases, with 14 bases remaining between them. Per the germline V gene, CDR1 is SNHLY and CDR2 is FYNNEI. This CDR3 comprises 15 residues. Here the CDR3 reads CASSAGHTVNSPLHF. DNA for the CDR3: TGTGCCAGCAGTGCGGGACATACCGTCAATTCACCCCTCCACTTT.

The genes are TRBV5-1 and TRBJ1-2; possible D gene TRBD1, 5 bases. The CDR3 runs to 13 residues. Trimming cost V 3 bases and J 6 bases, with 12 bases left between them. CDR1 and CDR2 from the germline V gene are SGHRS and YFSETQ. CDR3 bases: TGCGCCAGCAGCTCAGGGCAATTAGATGGCTACACCTTC. This codes for CASSSGQLDGYTF.

The chain has TRBV5-5 and TRBJ2-1, with TRBD1 matching 7 bases. This CDR3 is built from 15 residues. Unmatched junction bases numbered 8, after V lost 4 bases and J lost 4 bases. In germline, CDR1 is SGHKS, CDR2 YYEKEE (reference sequence). CDR3 coding DNA: TGTGCCAGCAGCGTAAACCGGGACAGATACAATGAGCAGTTCTTC. Its translation is CASSVNRDRYNEQFF.

The chain is built from TRBV6-5 and TRBJ1-1; 7 positions match TRBD1. The CDR3 runs to 13 residues. Germline-derived CDR1 and CDR2 are MNHEY and SVGAGI. Trimming removed 6 bases from V and 5 bases from J; junction bases left unmatched: 6. This CDR3 reads CASRITGATEAFF. In DNA form, the CDR3 reads TGTGCCAGCAGGATAACAGGGGCTACTGAAGCTTTCTTT.